These 32 T cell receptor beta chains originate from one sample sequenced in a study of T cells in Graves' hyperthyroidism and ophthalmopathy. Amplified TCR beta CDR3 regions came from RNA transcripts. With the HTBI primer set, the TCR CDR3 went through a first round of RT-PCR. TCRdb re-derived calls from the multiplex PCR reads in MiXCR, one entry per CDR3 protein. The sample includes 650,000 to 700,000 distinct CDR3 sequences, 15% to 20% of them seen just once. Sequences were obtained from blood. The receptors shown here come from a man aged 50-60 years with Graves' hyperthyroidism.

This clonotype was recorded many times. The CDR3 loop reads CASSGGQGAYSPLHF. The CDR3 region has the DNA TGTGCCAGCAGTGGCGGGCAGGGGGCCTATTCACCCCTCCACTTT. The chain is built from TRBV28 and TRBJ1-6; 8 positions match TRBD1. V trimming: 5 bases; J trimming: 8 bases; junction bases outside the gene matches: 8. Germline CDR1 is MDHEN and CDR2 is SYDVKM. The CDR3 sequence is 15 residues long. The full variable domain, completed using reference TRBV28 and TRBJ1-6, is DVKVTQSSRYLVKRTGEKVFLECVQDMDHENMFWYRQDPGLGLRLIYFSYDVKMKEKGDIPEGYSVSREKKERFSLILESASTNQTSMYLCASSGGQGAYSPLHFGNGTRLTVT.

This clonotype was recorded a few times. This may be a read error: a much more frequent sequence differs by one nucleotide. V is TRBV2 and J is TRBJ2-1; D ambiguous. The CDR3 covers 15 residues. CDR1 SNHLY and CDR2 FYNNEI come from the germline V gene. Trimming left V 4 bases short and J 5 bases short, with 15 bases between. CDR3 in amino acids: CASSVEPPGHNEQFF. CDR3 DNA: TGTGCCAGCAGTGTAGAGCCCCCGGGTCACAATGAGCAGTTCTTC.

The chain employs TRBV24-1 and TRBJ2-4; 7 bases agree with TRBD1. The CDR3 spans 15 residues. Germline V gene data show CDR1 as KGHDR and CDR2 as SFDVKD. Trimming took 3 bases from V and 6 from J; bases not matched to a gene: 7. The CDR3 here is CATSDSRQGGNIQYF. The CDR3 DNA sequence: TGTGCCACCAGTGATAGCAGACAGGGCGGAAACATTCAGTACTTC.

This clonotype was detected only a few times. CDR3 in amino acids: CASSFSTGNTEAFF. Here the CDR3 DNA reads TGTGCCAGTAGTTTCTCGACGGGGAACACTGAAGCTTTCTTT. This chain links TRBV19 with TRBJ1-1; D unclear. Germline V gene data show CDR1 as LNHDA and CDR2 as SQIVND (reference sequence). This CDR3 spans 14 amino acids. V lost 5 bases and J 1 base, leaving 11 bases between the germline ends.

This clonotype was picked up a small number of times. The rearrangement joins TRBV6-1 to TRBJ2-7; 10 bases agree with TRBD2. J was trimmed by 5 bases and V by 7 bases; bases with no gene match: 5. The CDR3 is made up of 13 amino acids. In germline, CDR1 is MNHNS, CDR2 SASEGT. CDR3 protein: CASNPTSGDEQYF. CDR3 bases: TGTGCCAGCAACCCCACTAGCGGGGACGAGCAGTACTTC.

This clonotype showed up many times. The rearrangement links TRBV27 to TRBJ1-5; D is perhaps TRBD1 (6 bases). CDR1 and CDR2 from the germline V gene are MNHEY and SMNVEV (reference sequence). The CDR3 runs 14 residues. V lost 5 bases and J lost 6, with 14 bases in between. CDR3 sequence (DNA): TGTGCCAGCAGTCTACAGGGTTTCACTCAGCCCCAGCATTTT. Its translation is CASSLQGFTQPQHF.

This clonotype has more than one count but fewer than ten. The gene calls are TRBV25-1 and TRBJ1-2, with TRBD1 matching over 7 bases. V was pared by 2 bases and J by 8 bases, with 5 bases of the junction left unmatched. The CDR3 contains 13 residues. CDR1 is MGHDK and CDR2 is SYGVNS in the germline V gene. The CDR3 loop reads CASSEPNRGGYTF. The CDR3 region has the DNA TGTGCCAGCAGTGAACCGAACAGGGGCGGCTACACCTTC.

A note on this clonotype: The CDR3 carries no conserved terminal phenylalanine or tryptophan, so it likely arises from a read error. The chain employs TRBV7-9 and TRBJ2-1; 10 nucleotides agree with TRBD2. J lost 7 bases, V lost 5 bases, and 14 bases had no gene match. Germline V gene lookup returns CDR1 SEHNR and CDR2 FQNEAQ (reference sequence). The CDR3 contains 17 residues. CDR3 sequence: CASSPASASGGQNEQFS. The CDR3 nucleotides are TGTGCCAGCAGCCCAGCCTCCGCTAGCGGGGGCCAGAATGAGCAGTTCTCC.

This clonotype was counted ten times or more. The chain is built from TRBV11-2 and TRBJ1-1, with 8 positions matching TRBD1. CDR3 length: 19 amino acids. The V and J ends lost 5 bases and 3 bases, in that order; junction bases with no gene match: 20. CDR1 and CDR2 from the germline V gene are SGHAT and FQNNGV. The CDR3 sequence: CASSRTLGRGHGEDTEAFF. CDR3 bases: TGTGCCAGCAGCCGTACCCTAGGCAGGGGGCATGGGGAGGACACTGAAGCTTTCTTT.

There are many counts of this clonotype. The chain uses TRBV18 and TRBJ2-1; 7 bases align to TRBD2. Germline assignment: CDR1 KGHSH and CDR2 LQKENI. This CDR3 is built from 16 residues. V trimming: 2 bases; J trimming: 7 bases; junction bases outside the gene matches: 11. The CDR3: CASSPMRGSRGNEQFF. In nucleotides, the CDR3 is TGTGCCAGCTCACCAATGCGCGGGAGTCGGGGGAATGAGCAGTTCTTC.

This clonotype was recorded many times. V gene TRBV24-1 combines with J gene TRBJ2-1, with 8 bases matching TRBD1. The trim removed 3 bases at V and 8 bases at J, leaving 8 bases unmatched. The CDR3 runs to 15 residues. Germline values: CDR1 KGHDR, CDR2 SFDVKD. In DNA, the CDR3 is TGTGCCACCAGTGATGCGCGAAAGGGACAGGATGAGCAGTTCTTC. It codes for CATSDARKGQDEQFF.

This clonotype was observed at least ten times. In nucleotides, the CDR3 is TGTGCCAGCAGTGATGGGGGATTCGGCGGCTACACCTTC. Protein sequence: CASSDGGFGGYTF. The chain joins TRBV2 to TRBJ1-2, with D possibly matching TRBD1 (5 bases). Germline V gene sequence: CDR1 SNHLY, CDR2 FYNNEI. CDR3 size: 13 residues. The V end lost 3 bases, the J end lost 8 bases, and 13 bases lay between the germline ends.

The sample holds many counts of this clonotype. This chain uses TRBV6-1 with TRBJ1-5, with D possibly TRBD1 on 5 matching bases. This CDR3 is built from 16 residues. Germline-derived CDR1 and CDR2 are MNHNS and SASEGT. Between the trimmed V and J ends, which lost 3 bases and 3 bases, there was a span of 15 bases. This chain's CDR3 is CASSEKRDRFNQPQHF. The CDR3 coding sequence is TGTGCCAGCAGTGAGAAGAGAGACAGATTCAATCAGCCCCAGCATTTT.

The chain employs TRBV29-1 and TRBJ1-2, with no clear D. Germline V lookup: CDR1 SQVTM, CDR2 ANQGSEA. The CDR3 spans 13 residues. The V end lost 7 bases, the J end lost 1 base, and 13 bases lay between the germline ends. For the CDR3, the DNA is TGCAGCGGAGGGCCCCTCGGTAACTATGGCTACACCTTC. As protein: CSGGPLGNYGYTF.

This clonotype turned up a few times. V is TRBV7-9 and J is TRBJ2-1; D may be TRBD1 (6 bases). Trimming took off 0 bases at V and 10 bases at J, with 7 bases between the two ends. This CDR3 spans 12 amino acids. Per the germline V gene, CDR1 is SEHNR and CDR2 is FQNEAQ (reference sequence). CDR3 sequence reads: CASSLAGTEQFF. CDR3 DNA: TGTGCCAGCAGCTTAGCGGGGACAGAGCAGTTCTTC.

In its sample, this clonotype was seen a few times. J is TRBJ2-7 and V is TRBV18; 8 nucleotides line up with TRBD1. V lost 2 bases and J lost 2; bases outside the gene matches: 17. Germline lookup yields CDR1 KGHSH and CDR2 LQKENI. The CDR3 contains 19 residues. CDR3: CASSPTTAVSRGRTYEQYF. Written as DNA, the CDR3 is TGTGCCAGCTCACCAACTACTGCAGTCAGCAGGGGGCGCACCTACGAGCAGTACTTC.

J is TRBJ2-7 and V is TRBV28; possibly TRBD1 for D (6 bases). CDR3 length equals 14 residues. Trimming removed 4 bases at V and 1 base at J, with 11 bases between. Germline CDR1 reads MDHEN; CDR2 reads SYDVKM. The CDR3 spells CASSSGQYSYEQYF. Here the CDR3 DNA reads TGTGCCAGCAGTTCTGGACAGTATTCCTACGAGCAGTACTTC.

This clonotype has at least ten counts. CDR3 protein: CASSADRDQQFF. The CDR3 DNA is TGTGCCAGCAGCGCCGACAGGGACCAGCAGTTCTTC. The chain joins TRBV9 to TRBJ2-1, with 7 bases that match TRBD1. Losses at the gene ends were 3 bases for V and 11 bases for J; bases not matched to a gene: 5. Germline V gene lookup returns CDR1 SGDLS and CDR2 YYNGEE. The CDR3 totals 12 residues.

This chain's CDR3 is CASSLARTGPSYNEQFF. CDR3 bases: TGTGCCAGCAGCTTAGCCCGGACAGGTCCATCCTACAATGAGCAGTTCTTC. This chain uses TRBV7-6 with TRBJ2-1; 7 positions agree with TRBD1. V shed 0 bases, J shed 1 base, and the junction held 6 bases outside the gene matches. The length of the CDR3 is 17 residues. The germline CDR1 and CDR2 sequences are SGHVS and FNYEAQ.

The sample holds a few counts of this clonotype. The V call is TRBV9, the J call TRBJ2-7; the match to TRBD1 covers 7 bases. The CDR3 length is 16 residues. Germline CDR1 and CDR2: SGDLS and YYNGEE. V lost 3 bases, J lost 5 bases, and 14 bases stayed unmatched. The CDR3 region is CASSAGSGTALHEQYF. DNA of the CDR3: TGTGCCAGCAGCGCCGGTTCCGGGACAGCGCTCCACGAGCAGTACTTC.

The chain recombines TRBV11-2 with TRBJ2-5; tentative D call: TRBD2 (6 bases). Trimming removed 0 bases from V and 13 bases from J, with 12 bases in between. The CDR3 loop spans 12 amino acids. CDR1 and CDR2 (germline): SGHAT, FQNNGV. In nucleotides, the CDR3 is TGTGCCAGCAGCTTAGAGGGGCGGAGGGTGTACTTC. The encoded protein is CASSLEGRRVYF.

The V call is TRBV28, the J call TRBJ2-7; no reliable D call. Germline V gene data show CDR1 as MDHEN and CDR2 as SYDVKM. The ends were cut back, 7 bases at V and 6 bases at J, with 10 bases in the middle. CDR3 size: 11 residues. The CDR3 DNA sequence: TGTGCCAGCATGCGTCGTGCCGAGCAGTACTTC. This codes for CASMRRAEQYF.

This clonotype showed up many times. V usage is TRBV6-2 or TRBV6-3 and J usage is TRBJ2-1; 8 positions match TRBD1. V was pared by 6 bases and J by 2 bases, with 6 bases of the junction left unmatched. The V gene's germline CDR1 is MNHEY and CDR2 SVGEGT. The CDR3 loop spans 15 amino acids. The CDR3 nucleotides are TGTGCCAGCAGCCGGTCAGGGGGCGCCTACAATGAGCAGTTCTTC. Its protein product is CASSRSGGAYNEQFF.

The table lists this clonotype with many counts. The chain recombines TRBV9 with TRBJ2-1; the D gene is possibly TRBD2 (6 bases). The CDR3 extends over 16 amino acids. V shed 4 bases and J shed 3 bases, with 17 bases lying between them. Germline V CDR1 and CDR2: SGDLS, YYNGEE. CDR3 sequence: CASSPQKVAVYNEQFF. The CDR3 DNA reads TGTGCCAGCAGCCCTCAGAAGGTAGCGGTCTACAATGAGCAGTTCTTC.

The chain employs TRBV11-1 and TRBJ2-2; TRBD1 aligns across 10 bases. The junction had 8 bases not matched to a gene; V was cut back by 6 bases and J by 4 bases. The CDR3 consists of 16 residues. Per the germline V gene, CDR1 is SGHAT and CDR2 is FQDESV (reference sequence). The CDR3 DNA follows: TGTGCCAGCAGGTTCCGGGACAGGGGACTCACCGGGGAGCTGTTTTTT. Encoded protein: CASRFRDRGLTGELFF. Drawing the rest from reference TRBV11-1 and TRBJ2-2, the complete variable domain is EAEVAQSPRYKITEKSQAVAFWCDPISGHATLYWYRQILGQGPELLVQFQDESVVDDSQLPKDRFSAERLKGVDSTLKIQPAELGDSAMYLCASRFRDRGLTGELFFGEGSRLTVL.

With respect to this clonotype: This may stem from a read error, because a much larger clone lies one nucleotide away. The genes are TRBV20-1 and TRBJ1-2; D gene ambiguous. This CDR3 region has 12 residues. V lost 3 bases and J lost 7, with 12 bases in between. Germline CDR1 is DFQATT and CDR2 is SNEGSKA (reference sequence). The chain's CDR3 is CSARQLSPGYTF. The DNA for the CDR3 is TGCAGTGCTAGGCAGCTGTCTCCTGGCTACACCTTC.

V is TRBV19 and J is TRBJ2-7, with TRBD2 matching over 9 bases. This CDR3 comprises 13 residues. Germline assignment: CDR1 LNHDA and CDR2 SQIVND (reference sequence). With 5 bases clipped from V and 8 bases from J, the junction kept 7 bases outside the gene matches. Here the CDR3 DNA reads TGTGCCAGTAGTGCACCGGGACTAGCACAGCAGTACTTC. This gives the protein CASSAPGLAQQYF.

The chain links TRBV28 to TRBJ1-2; 10 positions agree with TRBD1. The germline CDR1 and CDR2 sequences are MDHEN and SYDVKM. Trimming cost V 0 bases and J 7 bases; bases outside gene matches: 8. This CDR3 comprises 16 residues. The chain's CDR3 is CASSLWDRGKRSGYTF. The CDR3 DNA follows: TGTGCCAGCAGTTTATGGGACAGGGGGAAAAGGAGTGGCTACACCTTC.

Only a few counts were recorded for this clonotype. The chain has TRBV20-1 and TRBJ1-5; D not resolved. The CDR3 has 13 amino acids. Germline CDR1 reads DFQATT; CDR2 reads SNEGSKA (reference sequence). The germline V and J ends were trimmed by 6 bases and 2 bases, with 11 bases remaining between them. CDR3 in DNA: TGCAGTGCCCCCCTCAGTGGCAATCAGCCCCAGCATTTT. As protein: CSAPLSGNQPQHF.

This clonotype was observed many times. As DNA, the CDR3 is TGTGCCAGCAGTTCCGGGACAGTCCTGGGGGATACGCAGTATTTT. Translation: CASSSGTVLGDTQYF. The chain employs TRBV28 and TRBJ2-3; 7 nucleotides line up with TRBD1. The germline gives CDR1 MDHEN, CDR2 SYDVKM. This CDR3 is built from 15 residues. With 4 bases clipped from V and 6 bases from J, the junction kept 10 bases outside the gene matches.

This clonotype was found many times. V gene TRBV6-5 combines with J gene TRBJ2-3; TRBD2 matches at 8 bases. The ends lost 1 base at V and 5 bases at J; junction bases unmatched: 5. Per germline, CDR1 MNHEY and CDR2 SVGAGI. CDR3 length equals 15 residues. CDR3 sequence (DNA): TGTGCCAGCAGTTACTATAGCGGGAAGGGAGATACGCAGTATTTT. It translates to CASSYYSGKGDTQYF.

This clonotype was found a few times. The genes are TRBV2 and TRBJ1-2; D may be TRBD1 (6 bases). The V end lost 5 bases, the J end lost 4 bases, and 11 bases lay between the germline ends. The CDR3 has 13 residues. Germline V gives CDR1 SNHLY, CDR2 FYNNEI. CDR3 loop: CASSMLQGYGYTF. The CDR3 DNA is TGTGCCAGCAGTATGTTACAGGGCTATGGCTACACCTTC.